What follows describes a single T cell receptor (beta chain). The entry originates in a study of blood T cell repertoires in COVID-19. Sequencing used immunoSEQ multiplex PCR; TCRdb keeps in-frame clones, though not all of them. The sample has about 87,000 clones; about four fifths are singletons. The CDR3 consists of 19 residues. J was trimmed by 1 base and V by 3 bases; bases with no gene match: 10. Germline V CDR1 and CDR2: SEHNR, FQNEAQ (reference sequence). The sample comprised peripheral blood. The receptor was derived from a woman in her 70s with acute or convalescent COVID-19. The chain carries TRBV7-9 and TRBJ2-2, with 11 bases lining up with TRBD2. In DNA form, the CDR3 reads TGTGCCAGCAGCTTGACTTTGGAGACTAGCGGGGTGAACACCGGGGAGCTGTTTTTT. As protein: CASSLTLETSGVNTGELFF.